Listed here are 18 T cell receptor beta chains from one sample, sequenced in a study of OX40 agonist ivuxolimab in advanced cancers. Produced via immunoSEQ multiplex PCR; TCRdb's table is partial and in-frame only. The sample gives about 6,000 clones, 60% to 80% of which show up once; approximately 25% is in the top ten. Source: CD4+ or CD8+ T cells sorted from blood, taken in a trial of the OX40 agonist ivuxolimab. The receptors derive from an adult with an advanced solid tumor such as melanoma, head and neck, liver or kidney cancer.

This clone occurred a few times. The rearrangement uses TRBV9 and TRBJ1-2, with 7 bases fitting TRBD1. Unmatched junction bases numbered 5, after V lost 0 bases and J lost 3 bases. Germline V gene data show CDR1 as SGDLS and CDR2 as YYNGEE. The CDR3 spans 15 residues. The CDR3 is CASSVGGTEYYGYTF. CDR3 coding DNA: TGTGCCAGCAGCGTAGGAGGGACAGAGTACTATGGCTACACCTTC.

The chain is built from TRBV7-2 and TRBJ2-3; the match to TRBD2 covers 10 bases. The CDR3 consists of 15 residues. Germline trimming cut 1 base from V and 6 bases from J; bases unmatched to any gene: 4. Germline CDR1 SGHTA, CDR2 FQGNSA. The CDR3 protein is CASSLVLAGSDTQYF. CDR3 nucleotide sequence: TGTGCCAGCAGCTTAGTACTAGCGGGGAGCGATACGCAGTATTTT. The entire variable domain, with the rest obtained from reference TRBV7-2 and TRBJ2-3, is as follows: GAGVSQSPSNKVTEKGKDVELRCDPISGHTALYWYRQSLGQGLEFLIYFQGNSAPDKSGLPSDRFSAERTGGSVSTLTIQRTQQEDSAVYLCASSLVLAGSDTQYFGPGTRLTVL.

This CDR3 reads CASSLGAANNEQYF. Written as DNA, the CDR3 is TGTGCCAGCAGTTTAGGGGCCGCTAATAACGAGCAGTACTTC. V gene TRBV27 combines with J gene TRBJ2-7, with D maybe TRBD1 (5 bases). The CDR3 length is 14 residues. Germline loops: CDR1 MNHEY, CDR2 SMNVEV (reference sequence). Between the trimmed V and J ends, which lost 2 bases and 5 bases, there was a span of 13 bases.

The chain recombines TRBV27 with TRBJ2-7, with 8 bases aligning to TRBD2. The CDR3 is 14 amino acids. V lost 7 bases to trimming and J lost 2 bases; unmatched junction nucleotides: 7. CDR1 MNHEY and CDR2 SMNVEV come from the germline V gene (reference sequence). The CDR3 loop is CASNAGTSAYEQYF. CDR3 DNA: TGTGCCAGCAACGCCGGGACTAGTGCCTACGAGCAGTACTTC.

CDR3 residues: CASGGGEAFF. CDR3 bases: TGCGCCAGTGGAGGGGGTGAAGCTTTCTTT. The gene calls are TRBV10-2 and TRBJ1-1, with a possible D match to TRBD1 (6 bases). Germline assignment: CDR1 WSHSY and CDR2 SAAADI. This CDR3 comprises 10 residues. V was cut by 9 bases and J by 7 bases, with 9 bases left in between.

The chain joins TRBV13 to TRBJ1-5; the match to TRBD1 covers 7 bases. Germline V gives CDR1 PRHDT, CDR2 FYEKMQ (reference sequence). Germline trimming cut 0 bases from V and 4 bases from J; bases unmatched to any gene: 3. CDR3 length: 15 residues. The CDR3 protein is CASSLGRGRNQPQHF. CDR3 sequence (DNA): TGTGCCAGCAGCTTAGGGAGGGGGCGAAATCAGCCCCAGCATTTT.

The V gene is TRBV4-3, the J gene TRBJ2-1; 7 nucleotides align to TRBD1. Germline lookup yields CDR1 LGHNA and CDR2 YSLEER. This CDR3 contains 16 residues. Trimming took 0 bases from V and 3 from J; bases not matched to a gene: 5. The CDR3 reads CASSQEAGTDYNEQFF. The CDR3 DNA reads TGCGCCAGCAGCCAAGAGGCCGGGACAGACTACAATGAGCAGTTCTTC.

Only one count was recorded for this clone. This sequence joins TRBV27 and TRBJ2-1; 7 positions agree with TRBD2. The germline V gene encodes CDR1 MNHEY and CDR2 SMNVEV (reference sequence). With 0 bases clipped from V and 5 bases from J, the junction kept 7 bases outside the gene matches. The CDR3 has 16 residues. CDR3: CASSLSASGLDNEQFF. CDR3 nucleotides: TGTGCCAGCAGTTTATCGGCTAGCGGACTCGACAATGAGCAGTTCTTC.

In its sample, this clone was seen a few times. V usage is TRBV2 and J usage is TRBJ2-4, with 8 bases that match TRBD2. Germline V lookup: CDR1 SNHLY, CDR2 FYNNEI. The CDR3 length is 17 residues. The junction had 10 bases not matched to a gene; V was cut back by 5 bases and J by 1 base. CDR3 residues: CASSTGTRLGAKNIQYF. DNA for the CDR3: TGTGCCAGCAGTACCGGGACTAGACTTGGGGCCAAAAACATTCAGTACTTC.

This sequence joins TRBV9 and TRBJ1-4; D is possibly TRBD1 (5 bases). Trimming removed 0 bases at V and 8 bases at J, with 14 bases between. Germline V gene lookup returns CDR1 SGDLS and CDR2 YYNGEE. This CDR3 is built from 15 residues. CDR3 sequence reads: CASSVDQTAGEKLFF. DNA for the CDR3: TGTGCCAGCAGCGTAGATCAGACAGCTGGGGAAAAACTGTTTTTT.

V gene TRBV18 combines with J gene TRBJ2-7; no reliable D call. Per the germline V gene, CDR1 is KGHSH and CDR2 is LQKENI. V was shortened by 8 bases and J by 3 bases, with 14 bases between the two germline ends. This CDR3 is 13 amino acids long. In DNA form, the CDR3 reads TGTGCCAGCGCCGAAGTGGGCCTCTACGAGCAGTACTTC. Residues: CASAEVGLYEQYF.

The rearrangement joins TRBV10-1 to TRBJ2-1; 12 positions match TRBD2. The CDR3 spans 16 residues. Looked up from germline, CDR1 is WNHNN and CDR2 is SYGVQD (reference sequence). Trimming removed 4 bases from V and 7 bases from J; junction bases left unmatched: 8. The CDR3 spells CASSGPLAGGKNEQFF. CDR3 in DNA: TGCGCCAGCAGTGGCCCTCTAGCGGGGGGGAAAAATGAGCAGTTCTTC.

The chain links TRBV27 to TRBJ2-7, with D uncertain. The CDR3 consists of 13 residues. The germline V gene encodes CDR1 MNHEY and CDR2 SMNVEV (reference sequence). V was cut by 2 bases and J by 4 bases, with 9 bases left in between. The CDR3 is CASSLRPWYEQYF. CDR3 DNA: TGTGCCAGCAGTTTAAGACCGTGGTACGAGCAGTACTTC.

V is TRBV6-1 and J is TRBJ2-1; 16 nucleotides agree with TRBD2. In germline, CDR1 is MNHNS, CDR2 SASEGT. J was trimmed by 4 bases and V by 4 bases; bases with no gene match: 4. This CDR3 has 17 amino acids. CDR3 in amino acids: CASSAGLAGGSYNEQFF. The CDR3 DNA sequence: TGTGCCAGCAGTGCGGGACTAGCGGGGGGGTCTTACAATGAGCAGTTCTTC.

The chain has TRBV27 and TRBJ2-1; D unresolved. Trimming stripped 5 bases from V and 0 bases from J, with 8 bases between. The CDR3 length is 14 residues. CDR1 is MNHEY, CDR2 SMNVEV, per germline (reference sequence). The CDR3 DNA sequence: TGTGCCAGCAGTCTTGACGGCTCCTACAATGAGCAGTTCTTC. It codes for CASSLDGSYNEQFF.

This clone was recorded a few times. CDR3 protein: CASSILNTEAFF. The CDR3 bases are TGTGCCAGTAGTATCTTGAACACTGAAGCTTTCTTT. The chain joins TRBV19 to TRBJ1-1, with D unresolved. Germline values: CDR1 LNHDA, CDR2 SQIVND (reference sequence). Trimming stripped 3 bases from V and 0 bases from J, with 2 bases between. This CDR3 is built from 12 residues.

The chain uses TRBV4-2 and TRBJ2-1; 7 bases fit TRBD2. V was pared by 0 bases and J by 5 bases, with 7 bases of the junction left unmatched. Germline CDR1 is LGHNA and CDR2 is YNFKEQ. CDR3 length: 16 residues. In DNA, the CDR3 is TGTGCCAGCAGCCAAGATCTTGGGGGAGGGGACAATGAGCAGTTCTTC. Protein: CASSQDLGGGDNEQFF.

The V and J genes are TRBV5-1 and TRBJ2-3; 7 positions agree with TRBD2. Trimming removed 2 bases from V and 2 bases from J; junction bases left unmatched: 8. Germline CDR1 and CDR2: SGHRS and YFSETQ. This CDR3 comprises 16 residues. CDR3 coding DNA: TGCGCCAGCAGCTTTAATTCCGGGACTAACACAGATACGCAGTATTTT. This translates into CASSFNSGTNTDTQYF.